The T cell receptor (beta chain) under discussion was sequenced for a study of cytomegalovirus exposure and HLA in healthy donors. Findings of the study overall: Presence/absence results assume similar sequencing depth per donor, which may not hold.

With respect to this clone: Antigen unknown.

V lost 7 bases to trimming and J lost 4 bases, with 10 bases between them. In germline, CDR1 is SQVTM, CDR2 ANQGSEA. The CDR3 is made up of 12 amino acids. In the PCR, 60 Vbeta and 13 Jbeta primers were used. Measured with immunoSEQ multiplex PCR; TCRdb has only the in-frame clones, and not every one. Of almost 200,000 clones in the sample, around 79% were seen once. The rearrangement uses TRBV29-1 and TRBJ1-4; D possibly corresponds to TRBD1 (6 bases). The receptor was derived from a male donor in good health and CMV-seropositive. Sequencing was performed on PBMCs. CDR3 coding DNA: TGCAGCGCCGGACAGAATAATGAAAAACTGTTTTTT. Protein sequence: CSAGQNNEKLFF.